This is a list of T cell receptor beta chains from one sample in a study of T cell responses to AZD1222 COVID-19 vaccine. The assay was immunoSEQ multiplex PCR, and TCRdb's table has in-frame clones only and misses some. The table has 200,000 or so clones, 85% to 90% seen once. The sample in question was peripheral blood, obtained on day 0 of AZD1222 vaccination. Receptors originate from an adult in good health. The CDR3 runs from the conserved cysteine through the conserved F or W. A D gene is named only where the DNA matches it firmly.

j_gene: TRBJ2-2; v_gene: TRBV2; d_gene: TRBD1; CDR3aa: CASRAGDRDGELFF; CDR3nt: TGCGCCAGCAGGGCCGGAGACAGGGACGGGGAGCTGTTTTTT
j_gene: TRBJ2-3; v_gene: TRBV7-3; d_gene: TRBD2; CDR3aa: CASSLAGTSGTDTQYF; CDR3nt: TGTGCCAGCAGCTTAGCCGGGACTAGCGGCACAGATACGCAGTATTTT
j_gene: TRBJ1-4; v_gene: TRBV3-1/TRBV3-2; d_gene: -; CDR3aa: CASSQVRVLNEKLFF; CDR3nt: TGTGCCAGCAGCCAAGTTCGGGTCCTTAATGAAAAACTGTTTTTT
j_gene: TRBJ2-1; v_gene: TRBV5-4; d_gene: TRBD2; CDR3aa: CASSPRNPGLAGSNEQFF; CDR3nt: TGTGCCAGCAGCCCACGAAACCCGGGACTAGCGGGCTCCAATGAGCAGTTCTTC
j_gene: TRBJ2-2; v_gene: TRBV12-3/TRBV12-4; d_gene: -; CDR3aa: CASSLVVTGELFF; CDR3nt: TGTGCCAGCAGTTTAGTAGTCACCGGGGAGCTGTTTTTT
j_gene: TRBJ2-7; v_gene: TRBV18; d_gene: -; CDR3aa: CASSLGNSYEQYF; CDR3nt: TGTGCCAGCTCACTCGGCAACTCCTACGAGCAGTACTTC
j_gene: TRBJ1-3; v_gene: TRBV3-1/TRBV3-2; d_gene: -; CDR3aa: CASSPRQDTLSGNTIYF; CDR3nt: TGTGCCAGCAGCCCTCGACAGGATACCCTCTCTGGAAACACCATATATTTT
j_gene: TRBJ2-7; v_gene: TRBV2; d_gene: -; CDR3aa: CASTYNYEQYF; CDR3nt: TGTGCCAGCACTTACAACTACGAGCAGTACTTC
j_gene: TRBJ1-6; v_gene: TRBV7-9; d_gene: -; CDR3aa: CASSLQGSPSPLHF; CDR3nt: TGTGCCAGCAGCTTACAGGGATCCCCTTCACCCCTCCACTTT
j_gene: TRBJ2-1; v_gene: TRBV19; d_gene: -; CDR3aa: CASSIGGGEQFF; CDR3nt: TGTGCCAGTAGTATAGGTGGGGGTGAGCAGTTCTTC
j_gene: TRBJ2-3; v_gene: TRBV7-2; d_gene: -; CDR3aa: CASSPITTDTQYF; CDR3nt: TGTGCCAGCAGCCCGATCACCACAGATACGCAGTATTTT
j_gene: TRBJ2-2; v_gene: TRBV9; d_gene: -; CDR3aa: CASSVRGANTGELFF; CDR3nt: TGTGCCAGCAGCGTAAGGGGGGCGAACACCGGGGAGCTGTTTTTT